The source of this T cell receptor (beta chain) is a study of blood T cell repertoires in COVID-19. Assay used: immunoSEQ multiplex PCR; TCRdb lists only in-frame clones, some missing. The sample includes about 42,000 clones, 80% to 90% of them seen just once. Germline V lookup: CDR1 SGDLS, CDR2 YYNGEE. V trimming: 5 bases; J trimming: 0 bases; junction bases outside the gene matches: 4. CDR3 length: 15 amino acids. Source material: peripheral blood. The TCR was taken from a human donor in a cohort sampled during active COVID-19. This chain connects TRBV9 to TRBJ1-1; 10 bases are shared with TRBD1. This CDR3 reads CASREGQGMNTEAFF. The CDR3 region has the DNA TGTGCCAGCAGAGAGGGACAGGGGATGAACACTGAAGCTTTCTTT.